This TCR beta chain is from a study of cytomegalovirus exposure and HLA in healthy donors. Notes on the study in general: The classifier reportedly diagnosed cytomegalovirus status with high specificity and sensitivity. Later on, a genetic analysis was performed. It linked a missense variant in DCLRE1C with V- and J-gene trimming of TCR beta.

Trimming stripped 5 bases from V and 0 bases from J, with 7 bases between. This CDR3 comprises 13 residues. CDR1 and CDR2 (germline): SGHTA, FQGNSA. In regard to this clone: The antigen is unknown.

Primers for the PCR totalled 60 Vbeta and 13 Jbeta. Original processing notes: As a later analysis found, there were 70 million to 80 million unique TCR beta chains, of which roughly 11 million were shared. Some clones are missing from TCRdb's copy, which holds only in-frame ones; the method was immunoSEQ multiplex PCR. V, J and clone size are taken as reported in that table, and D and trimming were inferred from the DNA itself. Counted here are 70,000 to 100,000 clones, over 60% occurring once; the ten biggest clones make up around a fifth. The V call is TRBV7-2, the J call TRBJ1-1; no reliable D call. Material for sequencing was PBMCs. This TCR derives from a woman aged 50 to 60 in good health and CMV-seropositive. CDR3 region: CASSPYLNTEAFF. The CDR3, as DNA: TGTGCCAGCAGCCCCTATTTGAACACTGAAGCTTTCTTT.